This T cell receptor beta chain was observed in a study of control samples from healthy donors and cancer patients. V was pared by 3 bases and J by 7 bases, with 13 bases between. The CDR3 has 13 amino acids. Germline V gene data show CDR1 as DFQATT and CDR2 as SNEGSKA (reference sequence). Assay used: immunoSEQ multiplex PCR; TCRdb lists only in-frame clones, some missing. Among around 94,000 clones, under 95% were seen once, and the ten largest hold about 2.5%. The sample comprised blood. The chain combines TRBV20-1 with TRBJ1-5, with unresolved D. The TCR was taken from a woman aged 18-35 years in good health. CDR3 protein: CSASQLVGQPQHF. CDR3 coding DNA: TGCAGTGCTAGTCAGCTTGTAGGGCAGCCCCAGCATTTT.